The subject of this entry is one T cell receptor (beta chain). The sample originates from a study of CD8 T cell repertoires and HIV-1 epitope variants. Sequenced by immunoSEQ multiplex PCR; TCRdb stores in-frame clones only, minus some. The sample includes some 87,000 clones, approximately 70% of them seen just once. Germline values: CDR1 LNHNV, CDR2 YYDKDF (reference sequence). J was trimmed by 6 bases and V by 1 base; bases with no gene match: 8. The CDR3 sequence is 16 residues long. The receptor was derived from a male donor with HIV. V is TRBV15 and J is TRBJ2-7, with TRBD1 matching over 11 bases. Sequenced material: uncultured baseline CD8+ T cells from peripheral blood mononuclear cells (PBMCs). Here the CDR3 DNA reads TGTGCCACCAGCAGAGGACAATCCGGGACAGGGGGCGAGCAGTACTTC. Its protein is CATSRGQSGTGGEQYF.